This T cell receptor beta chain stems from a study of OX40 agonist ivuxolimab in advanced cancers. Study-wide context: The dose-escalation cohort had hepatocellular carcinoma, melanoma, renal cell or head and neck cancer. Points from the study as a whole: Expanded peripheral T cell antigen specificity was not determined.

Clones were read by immunoSEQ multiplex PCR, and TCRdb kept only the in-frame ones, dropping some. This sample has around 92,000 clones, with 90% to 95% found just once. Regarding this clone: Its antigen is not known.

Blood sampling took place at baseline, cycle 4 day 1, and cycle 7 day 1. This CDR3 has 15 residues. The trim removed 2 bases at V and 2 bases at J, leaving 3 bases unmatched. The germline CDR1 and CDR2 sequences are MDHEN and SYDVKM. The sample consisted of CD4+ or CD8+ T cells sorted from blood, taken in a trial of the OX40 agonist ivuxolimab. The clonotype comes from an adult with an advanced solid tumor such as melanoma, head and neck, liver or kidney cancer. This chain connects TRBV28 to TRBJ1-3; TRBD1 matches at 7 bases. CDR3 residues: CASSLNTGAGNTIYF. The DNA for the CDR3 is TGTGCCAGCAGTTTAAACACAGGGGCTGGAAACACCATATATTTT. Variable domain in full (rest from reference TRBV28 and TRBJ1-3): DVKVTQSSRYLVKRTGEKVFLECVQDMDHENMFWYRQDPGLGLRLIYFSYDVKMKEKGDIPEGYSVSREKKERFSLILESASTNQTSMYLCASSLNTGAGNTIYFGEGSWLTVV.